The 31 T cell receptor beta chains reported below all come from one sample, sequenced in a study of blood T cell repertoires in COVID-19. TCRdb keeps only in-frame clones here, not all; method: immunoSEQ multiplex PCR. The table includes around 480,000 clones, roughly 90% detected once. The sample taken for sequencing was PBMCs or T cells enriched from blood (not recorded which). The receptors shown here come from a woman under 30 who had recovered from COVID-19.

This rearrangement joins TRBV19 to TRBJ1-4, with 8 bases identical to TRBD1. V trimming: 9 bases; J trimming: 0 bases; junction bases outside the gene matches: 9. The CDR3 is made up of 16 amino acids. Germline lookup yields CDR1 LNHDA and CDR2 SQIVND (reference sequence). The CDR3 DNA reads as TGTGCCAGCAGGGGGCCTGGTGGGGCAACTAATGAAAAACTGTTTTTT. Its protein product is CASRGPGGATNEKLFF.

As DNA, the CDR3 is TGTGCCTGGAGTGTATCGTGGAGCAGGGGGAATCAGCCCCAGCATTTT. Its translation is CAWSVSWSRGNQPQHF. The rearrangement uses TRBV30 and TRBJ1-5, with 7 nucleotides matching TRBD1. J gave up 4 bases and V 0 bases, and 9 bases lay outside the gene matches. This CDR3 region has 16 residues. Germline V gives CDR1 GTSNPN, CDR2 SVGIG (reference sequence).

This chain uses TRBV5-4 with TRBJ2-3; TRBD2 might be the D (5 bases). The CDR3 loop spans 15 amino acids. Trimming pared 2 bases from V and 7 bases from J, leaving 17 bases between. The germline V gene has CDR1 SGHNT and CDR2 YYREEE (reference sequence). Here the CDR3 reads CASSFWTATSYTQYF. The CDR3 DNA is TGTGCCAGCAGCTTTTGGACTGCAACAAGTTATACGCAGTATTTT.

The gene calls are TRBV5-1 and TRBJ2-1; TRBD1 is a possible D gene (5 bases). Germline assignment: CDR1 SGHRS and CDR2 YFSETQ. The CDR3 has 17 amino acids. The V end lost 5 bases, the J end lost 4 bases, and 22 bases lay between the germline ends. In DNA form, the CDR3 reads TGCGCCAGCAGACCAGGCGCTGGGGCAGTAAGATACAATGAGCAGTTCTTC. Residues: CASRPGAGAVRYNEQFF.

CDR3 region: CASSYSKQARLYF. The CDR3 DNA reads as TGTGCCAGCAGTTACTCGAAGCAGGCCCGCTTATATTTT. The chain joins TRBV6-5 to TRBJ1-3; D unclear. V lost 0 bases, J lost 14 bases, and 14 bases lay in between. The germline gives CDR1 MNHEY, CDR2 SVGAGI. CDR3 length: 13 residues.

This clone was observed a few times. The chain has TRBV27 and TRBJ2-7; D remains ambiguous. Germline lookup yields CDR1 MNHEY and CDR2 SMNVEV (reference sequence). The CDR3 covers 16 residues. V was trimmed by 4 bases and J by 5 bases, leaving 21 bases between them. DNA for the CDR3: TGTGCCAGCAGTTCGTCGGCCACAAGGAGAGGAAACGAGCAGTACTTC. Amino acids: CASSSSATRRGNEQYF.

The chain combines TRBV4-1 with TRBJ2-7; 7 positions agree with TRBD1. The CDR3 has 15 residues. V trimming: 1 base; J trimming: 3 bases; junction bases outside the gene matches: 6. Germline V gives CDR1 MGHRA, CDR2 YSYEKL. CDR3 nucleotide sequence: TGCGCCAGCAGCCAAGTCGCCGGGACAGACTACGAGCAGTACTTC. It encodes CASSQVAGTDYEQYF.

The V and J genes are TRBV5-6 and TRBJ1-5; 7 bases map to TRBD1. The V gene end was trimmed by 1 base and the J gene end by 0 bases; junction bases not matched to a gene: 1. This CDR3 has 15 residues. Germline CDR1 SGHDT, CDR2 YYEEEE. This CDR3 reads CASSLQGDSNQPQHF. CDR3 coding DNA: TGTGCCAGCAGCTTGCAGGGGGATAGCAATCAGCCCCAGCATTTT.

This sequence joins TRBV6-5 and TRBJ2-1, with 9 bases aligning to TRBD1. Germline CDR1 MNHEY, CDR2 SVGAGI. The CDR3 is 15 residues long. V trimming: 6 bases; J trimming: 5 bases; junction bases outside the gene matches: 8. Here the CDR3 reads CASRERDRVDNEQFF. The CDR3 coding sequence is TGTGCCAGCAGGGAGAGGGACAGGGTAGACAATGAGCAGTTCTTC.

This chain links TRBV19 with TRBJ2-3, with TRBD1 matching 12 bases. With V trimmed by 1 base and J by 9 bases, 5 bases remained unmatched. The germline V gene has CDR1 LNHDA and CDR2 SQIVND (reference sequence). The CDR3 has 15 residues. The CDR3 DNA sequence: TGTGCCAGTAGTATAGGGGGACAGGGGGCTCGAACGCAGTATTTT. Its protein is CASSIGGQGARTQYF.

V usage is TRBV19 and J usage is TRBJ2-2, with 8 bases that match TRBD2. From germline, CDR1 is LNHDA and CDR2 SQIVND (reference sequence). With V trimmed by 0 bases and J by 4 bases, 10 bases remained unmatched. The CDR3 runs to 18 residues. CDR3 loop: CASSIEGGTRIGTGELFF. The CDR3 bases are TGTGCCAGTAGTATAGAAGGAGGGACTAGGATTGGCACCGGGGAGCTGTTTTTT.

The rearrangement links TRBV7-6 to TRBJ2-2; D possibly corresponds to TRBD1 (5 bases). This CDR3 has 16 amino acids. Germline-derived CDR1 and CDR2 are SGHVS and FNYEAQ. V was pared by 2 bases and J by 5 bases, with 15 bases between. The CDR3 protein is CASSLSPLRDTGELFF. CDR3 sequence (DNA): TGTGCCAGCAGCTTATCCCCCCTCAGGGATACCGGGGAGCTGTTTTTT.

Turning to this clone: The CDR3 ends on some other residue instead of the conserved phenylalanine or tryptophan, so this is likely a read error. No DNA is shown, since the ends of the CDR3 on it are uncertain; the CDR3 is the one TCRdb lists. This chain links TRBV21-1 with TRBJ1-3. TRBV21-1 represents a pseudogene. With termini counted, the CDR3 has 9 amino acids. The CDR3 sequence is CASRPDYYD.

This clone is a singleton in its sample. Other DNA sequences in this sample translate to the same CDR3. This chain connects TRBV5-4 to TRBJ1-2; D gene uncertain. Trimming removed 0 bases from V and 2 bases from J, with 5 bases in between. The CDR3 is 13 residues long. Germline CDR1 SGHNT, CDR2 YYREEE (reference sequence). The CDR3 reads CASSLDGNYGYTF. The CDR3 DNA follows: TGTGCCAGCAGCTTGGACGGGAACTATGGCTACACCTTC.

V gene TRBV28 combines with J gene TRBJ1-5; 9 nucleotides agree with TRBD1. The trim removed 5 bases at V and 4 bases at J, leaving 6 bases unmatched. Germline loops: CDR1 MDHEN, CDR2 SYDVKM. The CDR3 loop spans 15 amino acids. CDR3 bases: TGTGCCAGCAGTCGCGGGACAGGGTTTAATCAGCCCCAGCATTTT. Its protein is CASSRGTGFNQPQHF. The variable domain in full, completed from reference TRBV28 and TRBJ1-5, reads DVKVTQSSRYLVKRTGEKVFLECVQDMDHENMFWYRQDPGLGLRLIYFSYDVKMKEKGDIPEGYSVSREKKERFSLILESASTNQTSMYLCASSRGTGFNQPQHFGDGTRLSIL.

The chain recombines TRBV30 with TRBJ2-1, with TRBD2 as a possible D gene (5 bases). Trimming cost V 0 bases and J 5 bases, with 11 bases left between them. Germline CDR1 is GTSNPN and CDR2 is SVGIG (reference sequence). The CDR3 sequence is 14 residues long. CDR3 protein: CAWSVRGTHNEQFF. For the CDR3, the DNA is TGTGCCTGGAGTGTACGGGGAACGCACAATGAGCAGTTCTTC.

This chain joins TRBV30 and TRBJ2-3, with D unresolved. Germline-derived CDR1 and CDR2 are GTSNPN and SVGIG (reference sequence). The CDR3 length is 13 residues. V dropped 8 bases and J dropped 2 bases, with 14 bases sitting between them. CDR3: CARTIKNTDTQYF. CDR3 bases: TGTGCCCGCACTATAAAAAACACAGATACGCAGTATTTT.

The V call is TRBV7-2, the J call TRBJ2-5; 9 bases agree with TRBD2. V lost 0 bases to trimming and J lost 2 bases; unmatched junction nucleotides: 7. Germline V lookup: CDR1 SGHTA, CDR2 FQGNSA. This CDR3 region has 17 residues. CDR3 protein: CASSLAVWRGGQETQYF. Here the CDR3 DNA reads TGTGCCAGCAGCTTAGCGGTGTGGCGGGGGGGGCAAGAGACCCAGTACTTC.

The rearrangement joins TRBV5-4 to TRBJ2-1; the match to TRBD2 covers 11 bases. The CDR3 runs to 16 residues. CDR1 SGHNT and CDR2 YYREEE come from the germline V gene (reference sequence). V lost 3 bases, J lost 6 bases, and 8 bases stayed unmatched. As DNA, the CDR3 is TGTGCCAGCAGCTCACTGACTAGCGGGGCCCTCAATGAGCAGTTCTTC. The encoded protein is CASSSLTSGALNEQFF.

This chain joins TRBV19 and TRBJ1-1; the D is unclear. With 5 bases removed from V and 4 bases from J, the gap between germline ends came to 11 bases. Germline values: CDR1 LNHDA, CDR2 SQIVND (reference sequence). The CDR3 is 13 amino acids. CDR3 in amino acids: CASSVSGITEAFF. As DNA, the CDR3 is TGTGCCAGTAGTGTATCGGGAATCACTGAAGCTTTCTTT.

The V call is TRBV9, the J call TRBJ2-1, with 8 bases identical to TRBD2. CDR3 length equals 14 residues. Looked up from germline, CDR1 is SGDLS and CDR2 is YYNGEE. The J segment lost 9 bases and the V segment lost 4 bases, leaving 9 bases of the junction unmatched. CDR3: CASSPPGGGLEQFF. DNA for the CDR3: TGTGCCAGCAGCCCACCGGGGGGGGGACTTGAGCAGTTCTTC. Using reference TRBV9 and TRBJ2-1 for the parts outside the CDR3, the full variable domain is DSGVTQTPKHLITATGQRVTLRCSPRSGDLSVYWYQQSLDQGLQFLIQYYNGEERAKGNILERFSAQQFPDLHSELNLSSLELGDSALYFCASSPPGGGLEQFFGPGTRLTVL.

CDR3 in DNA: TGTGCCAGTAGTTTACCGAGTGGGCTGGGTCAGCCCCAGCATTTT. Protein: CASSLPSGLGQPQHF. The rearrangement links TRBV19 to TRBJ1-5; D unresolved. This CDR3 contains 15 residues. Germline CDR1 LNHDA, CDR2 SQIVND (reference sequence). V was pared by 5 bases and J by 6 bases, with 17 bases between.

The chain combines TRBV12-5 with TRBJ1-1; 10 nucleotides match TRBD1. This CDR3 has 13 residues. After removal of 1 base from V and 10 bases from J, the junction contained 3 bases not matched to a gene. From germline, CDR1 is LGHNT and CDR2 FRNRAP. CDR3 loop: CASGLARTGGAFF. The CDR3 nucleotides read TGTGCTAGTGGTTTGGCACGGACAGGGGGAGCTTTCTTT.

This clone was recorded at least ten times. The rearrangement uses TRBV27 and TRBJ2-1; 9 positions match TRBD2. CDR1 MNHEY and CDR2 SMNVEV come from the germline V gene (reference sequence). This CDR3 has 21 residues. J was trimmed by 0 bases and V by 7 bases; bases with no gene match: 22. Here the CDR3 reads CASNSDPAGGYLLSSYNEQFF. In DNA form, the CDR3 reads TGTGCCAGCAACTCCGACCCGGCGGGGGGGTACCTACTGAGCTCCTACAATGAGCAGTTCTTC.

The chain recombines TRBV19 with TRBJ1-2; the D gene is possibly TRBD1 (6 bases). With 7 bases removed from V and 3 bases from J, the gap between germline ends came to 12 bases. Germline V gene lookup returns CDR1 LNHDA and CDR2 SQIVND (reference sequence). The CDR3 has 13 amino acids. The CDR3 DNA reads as TGTGCCAGTAAAACAGGGAGGGACTATGGCTACACCTTC. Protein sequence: CASKTGRDYGYTF. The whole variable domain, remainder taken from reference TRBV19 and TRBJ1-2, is DGGITQSPKYLFRKEGQNVTLSCEQNLNHDAMYWYRQDPGQGLRLIYYSQIVNDFQKGDIAEGYSVSREKKESFPLTVTSAQKNPTAFYLCASKTGRDYGYTFGSGTRLTVV.

The CDR3 DNA is TGTGCCAGCAGCCCAACAGGGACCACAGGGACCCAGTACTTC. Its translation is CASSPTGTTGTQYF. V usage is TRBV7-7 and J usage is TRBJ2-5, with D possibly matching TRBD1 (6 bases). The V gene's germline CDR1 is SSHAT and CDR2 FNYEAQ (reference sequence). The CDR3 length is 14 residues. V lost 5 bases and J lost 7, with 17 bases in between.

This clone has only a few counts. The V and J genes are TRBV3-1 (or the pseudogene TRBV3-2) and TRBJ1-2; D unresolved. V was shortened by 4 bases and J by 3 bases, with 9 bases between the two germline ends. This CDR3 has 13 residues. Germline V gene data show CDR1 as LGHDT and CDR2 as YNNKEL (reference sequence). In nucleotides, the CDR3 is TGTGCCAGCAGCCCCGACGGGTACTATGGCTACACCTTC. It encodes CASSPDGYYGYTF.

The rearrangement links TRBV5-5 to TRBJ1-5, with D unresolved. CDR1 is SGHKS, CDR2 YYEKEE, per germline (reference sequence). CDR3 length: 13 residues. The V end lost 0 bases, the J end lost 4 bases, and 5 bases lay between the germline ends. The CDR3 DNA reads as TGTGCCAGCAGCTTGGCCCTAAATCAGCCCCAGCATTTT. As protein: CASSLALNQPQHF.

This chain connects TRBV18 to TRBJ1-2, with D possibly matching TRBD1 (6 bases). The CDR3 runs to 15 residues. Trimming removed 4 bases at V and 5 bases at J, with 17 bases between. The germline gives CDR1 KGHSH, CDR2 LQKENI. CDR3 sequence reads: CASSLSRGEKYGYTF. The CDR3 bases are TGTGCCAGCTCACTTAGCAGGGGAGAAAAATATGGCTACACCTTC.

The CDR3 DNA is TGTGCCAGCAGCTTGGCCGGCCAGGGGGCAGGGAACACTGAAGCTTTCTTT. It yields the protein CASSLAGQGAGNTEAFF. The J gene is TRBJ1-1, the V gene TRBV5-8, with 8 bases fitting TRBD1. Germline V gives CDR1 SGHTS, CDR2 YDEGEE. With 0 bases clipped from V and 1 base from J, the junction kept 8 bases outside the gene matches. This CDR3 region has 17 residues.

The CDR3 sequence is CASSEYRTRGQYF. In nucleotides, the CDR3 is TGTGCCAGCAGTGAGTACAGGACCAGAGGGCAGTACTTC. The chain joins TRBV6-1 to TRBJ2-7; a possible D gene is TRBD1 (5 bases). The CDR3 contains 13 residues. From germline, CDR1 is MNHNS and CDR2 SASEGT. Trimming removed 3 bases at V and 9 bases at J, with 15 bases between.